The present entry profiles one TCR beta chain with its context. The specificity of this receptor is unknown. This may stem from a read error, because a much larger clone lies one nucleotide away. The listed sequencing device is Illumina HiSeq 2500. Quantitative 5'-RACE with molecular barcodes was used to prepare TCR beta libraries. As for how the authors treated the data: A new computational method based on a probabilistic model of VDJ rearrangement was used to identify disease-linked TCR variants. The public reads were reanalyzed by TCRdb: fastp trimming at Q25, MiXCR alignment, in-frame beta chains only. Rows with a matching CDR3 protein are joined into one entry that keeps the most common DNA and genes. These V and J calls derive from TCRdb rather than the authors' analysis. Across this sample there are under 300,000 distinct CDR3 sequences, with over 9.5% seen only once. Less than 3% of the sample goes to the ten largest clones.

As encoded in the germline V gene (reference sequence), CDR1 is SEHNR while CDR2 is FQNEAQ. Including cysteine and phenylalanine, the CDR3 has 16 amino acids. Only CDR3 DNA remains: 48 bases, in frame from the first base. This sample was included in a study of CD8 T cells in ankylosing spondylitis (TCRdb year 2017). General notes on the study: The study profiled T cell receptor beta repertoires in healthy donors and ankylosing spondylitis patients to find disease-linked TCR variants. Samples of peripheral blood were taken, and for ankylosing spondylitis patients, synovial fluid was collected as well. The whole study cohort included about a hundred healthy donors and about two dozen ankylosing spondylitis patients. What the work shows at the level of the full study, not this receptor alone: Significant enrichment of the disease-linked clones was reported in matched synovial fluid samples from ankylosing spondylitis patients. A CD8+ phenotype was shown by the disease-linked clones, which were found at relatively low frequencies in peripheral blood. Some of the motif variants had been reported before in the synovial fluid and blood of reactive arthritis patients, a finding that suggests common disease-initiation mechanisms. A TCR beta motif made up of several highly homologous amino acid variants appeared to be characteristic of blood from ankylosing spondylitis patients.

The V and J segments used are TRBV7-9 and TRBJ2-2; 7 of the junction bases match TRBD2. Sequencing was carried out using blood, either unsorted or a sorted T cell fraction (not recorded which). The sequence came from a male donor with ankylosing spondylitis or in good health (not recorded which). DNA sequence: TGTGCCAACAGCTTAGGAGCTAGCGGTAACACCGGGGAGCTGTTTTTT. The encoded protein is CANSLGASGNTGELFF. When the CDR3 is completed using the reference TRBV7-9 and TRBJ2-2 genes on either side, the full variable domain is DTGVSQNPRHKITKRGQNVTFRCDPISEHNRLYWYRQTLGQGPEFLTYFQNEAQLEKSRLLSDRFSAERPKGSFSTLEIQRTEQGDSAMYLCANSLGASGNTGELFFGEGSRLTVL.